These 20 T cell receptor beta chains were all obtained from the same sample, sequenced in a study of T cell responses to AZD1222 COVID-19 vaccine. Sequencing was performed with immunoSEQ multiplex PCR; in TCRdb, only in-frame clones are kept and a portion is missing. The table includes approximately 150,000 clones, approximately 89% detected once. Sequenced here: peripheral blood, sampled 28 days after the second AZD1222 dose. Receptors originate from an adult who received the AZD1222 COVID-19 vaccine.

The genes are TRBV29-1 and TRBJ1-1; D not resolved. The germline V gene encodes CDR1 SQVTM and CDR2 ANQGSEA. The CDR3 totals 11 residues. V was shortened by 3 bases and J by 5 bases, with 7 bases between the two germline ends. CDR3 DNA: TGCAGCGTTGACTTTGGAACTGAAGCTTTCTTT. Protein sequence: CSVDFGTEAFF. Together with reference TRBV29-1 and TRBJ1-1, the CDR3 gives the full variable domain: SAVISQKPSRDICQRGTSLTIQCQVDSQVTMMFWYRQQPGQSLTLIATANQGSEATYESGFVIDKFPISRPNLTFSTLTVSNMSPEDSSIYLCSVDFGTEAFFGQGTRLTVV.

The V and J genes are TRBV5-1 and TRBJ2-2; 10 bases line up with TRBD2. CDR1 and CDR2 from the germline V gene are SGHRS and YFSETQ. The CDR3 runs to 15 residues. After removal of 4 bases from V and 4 bases from J, the junction contained 4 bases not matched to a gene. CDR3 nucleotide sequence: TGCGCCAGCAGCCCTTGGACTAGCGGCACCGGGGAGCTGTTTTTT. Translated: CASSPWTSGTGELFF.

This rearrangement joins TRBV7-9 to TRBJ1-6; weak D call: TRBD1 (6 bases). Germline loops: CDR1 SEHNR, CDR2 FQNEAQ (reference sequence). The CDR3 is 16 amino acids. The V end was cut by 4 bases, the J end by 10 bases, with 20 bases between. As DNA, the CDR3 is TGTGCCAGCAGCTATAGACAGGTGGTCGAGGGGTCACCCCTCCACTTT. Its translation is CASSYRQVVEGSPLHF.

The chain recombines TRBV6-5 with TRBJ1-2, with 8 bases identical to TRBD1. CDR3 size: 14 residues. CDR1 is MNHEY, CDR2 SVGAGI, per germline. V dropped 6 bases and J dropped 5; count of bases not matched to a gene: 8. In DNA, the CDR3 is TGTGCCAGCAGGGCTGGACAGGGAACATATGGCTACACCTTC. This encodes CASRAGQGTYGYTF.

This chain links TRBV5-1 with TRBJ2-7; TRBD1 matches 10 bases. The J segment lost 4 bases and the V segment lost 0 bases, leaving 10 bases of the junction unmatched. Germline V lookup: CDR1 SGHRS, CDR2 YFSETQ. The CDR3 is 17 residues long. The CDR3 region has the DNA TGCGCCAGCAGCTTGGGCGGTTCGGGACAGGGGCTGTACGAGCAGTACTTC. Protein product: CASSLGGSGQGLYEQYF.

The chain couples TRBV18 to TRBJ2-2, with D perhaps TRBD2 (5 bases). The length of the CDR3 is 17 residues. Germline V gene sequence: CDR1 KGHSH, CDR2 LQKENI. The V gene lost 3 bases and the J gene lost 1 base, with 15 bases spanning the gap. The CDR3 here is CASSPRSTSGNTGELFF. For the CDR3, the DNA is TGTGCCAGCTCACCCCGATCGACCAGCGGGAACACCGGGGAGCTGTTTTTT.

DNA of the CDR3: TGTGCCAGCAGTTACTCGTCAGGGTTGGCCTACGAGCAGTACTTC. It translates to CASSYSSGLAYEQYF. The J gene is TRBJ2-7, the V gene TRBV6-5; possibly TRBD1 for D (5 bases). CDR1 is MNHEY and CDR2 is SVGAGI in the germline V gene. V was pared by 0 bases and J by 2 bases, with 11 bases between. The CDR3 loop spans 15 amino acids.

This clone was recorded only once. The chain has TRBV7-2 and TRBJ1-3; D is undetermined. CDR3 length: 16 residues. V was shortened by 5 bases and J by 0 bases, with 14 bases between the two germline ends. The germline V gene has CDR1 SGHTA and CDR2 FQGNSA. This chain's CDR3 is CASSAPNSYSGNTIYF. The CDR3 DNA follows: TGTGCCAGCAGCGCTCCGAATTCCTACTCTGGAAACACCATATATTTT.

The V and J genes are TRBV27 and TRBJ1-1, with 7 bases lining up with TRBD1. The CDR3 length is 17 residues. The trim removed 2 bases at V and 11 bases at J, leaving 20 bases unmatched. Germline V gives CDR1 MNHEY, CDR2 SMNVEV (reference sequence). The CDR3 DNA sequence: TGTGCCAGCAGTTTAAGGTGGTTGGGGCAGGGGGGCATTCAGGCTTTCTTT. Translating it yields CASSLRWLGQGGIQAFF.

This clone appeared a few times. The V call is TRBV6-5, the J call TRBJ2-7; the D gene is possibly TRBD1 (6 bases). The CDR3 runs to 14 residues. Germline-derived CDR1 and CDR2 are MNHEY and SVGAGI. V lost 6 bases and J lost 6, with 18 bases in between. As DNA, the CDR3 is TGTGCCAGCAGAAGAACGTCAGGGGTAGGCGAGCAGTACTTC. Residues: CASRRTSGVGEQYF.

The V gene is TRBV10-3, the J gene TRBJ2-2; the D gene is possibly TRBD2 (6 bases). The V gene's germline CDR1 is ENHRY and CDR2 SYGVKD. Trimming stripped 10 bases from V and 3 bases from J, with 15 bases between. The CDR3 extends over 14 amino acids. The CDR3 coding sequence is TGTGCCAGTGGAGGGGCCCGGGACACCGGGGAGCTGTTTTTT. As protein: CASGGARDTGELFF.

The chain uses TRBV27 and TRBJ2-1, with 7 bases aligning to TRBD2. Trimming removed 6 bases from V and 6 bases from J; junction bases left unmatched: 5. Germline V gene lookup returns CDR1 MNHEY and CDR2 SMNVEV (reference sequence). This CDR3 is 13 amino acids long. CDR3 loop: CASRPTSSNEQFF. The CDR3 DNA is TGTGCCAGCAGACCGACTAGCAGCAATGAGCAGTTCTTC.

The chain carries TRBV11-2 and TRBJ2-2; D may be TRBD1 (5 bases). Trimming shortened V by 0 bases and J by 5 bases, and 10 bases separated the two germline ends. From germline, CDR1 is SGHAT and CDR2 FQNNGV. This CDR3 has 15 amino acids. CDR3 sequence reads: CASSLDWGATGELFF. In DNA form, the CDR3 reads TGTGCCAGCAGCTTAGATTGGGGCGCAACCGGGGAGCTGTTTTTT.

The rearrangement uses TRBV6-2 or TRBV6-3 and TRBJ1-5; D unclear. Trimming took 6 bases from V and 3 from J, leaving 18 bases between them. The CDR3 runs to 16 residues. Germline assignment: CDR1 MNHEY and CDR2 SVGEGT. The CDR3 is CASSSSRSGYNQPQHF. Written as DNA, the CDR3 is TGTGCCAGCAGCTCCTCACGATCGGGGTACAATCAGCCCCAGCATTTT.

The table lists this clone with a count of one. The chain couples TRBV2 to TRBJ1-4; D might be TRBD1 (6 bases). The germline CDR1 and CDR2 sequences are SNHLY and FYNNEI. The CDR3 is 14 amino acids. Trimming cost V 5 bases and J 7 bases, with 14 bases left between them. CDR3 nucleotide sequence: TGTGCCAGCAGTTTTACAGGGTTGACTGAAAAACTGTTTTTT. Translating gives CASSFTGLTEKLFF.

The chain recombines TRBV19 with TRBJ2-1; perhaps TRBD2 as D (6 bases). In germline, CDR1 is LNHDA, CDR2 SQIVND (reference sequence). The CDR3 has 18 residues. The V end lost 1 base, the J end lost 4 bases, and 20 bases lay between the germline ends. Written as DNA, the CDR3 is TGTGCCAGTAGTATAGGGGGGGATCCGGGGTTTCGATACAATGAGCAGTTCTTC. This translates into CASSIGGDPGFRYNEQFF.

Note on this clone: In the same sample, other DNA sequences code for this CDR3. The chain links TRBV9 to TRBJ2-1; the D is unclear. Germline CDR1 and CDR2: SGDLS and YYNGEE. With 0 bases removed from V and 0 bases from J, the gap between germline ends came to 7 bases. The CDR3 is made up of 15 amino acids. CDR3 bases: TGTGCCAGCAGCGTAGGATTAAGCTCCTACAATGAGCAGTTCTTC. The encoded protein is CASSVGLSSYNEQFF.

V and J are TRBV24-1 and TRBJ1-5; possible D gene TRBD1, 5 bases. This CDR3 contains 17 residues. V was clipped by 9 bases and J by 1 base, with 21 bases between them. Germline CDR1 reads KGHDR; CDR2 reads SFDVKD. CDR3 sequence reads: CATPIRKTVRSNQPQHF. The CDR3 region has the DNA TGTGCCACCCCAATTCGTAAGACAGTACGGAGCAATCAGCCCCAGCATTTT.

This clone was observed a few times. The J gene is TRBJ1-1, the V gene TRBV2; 10 positions match TRBD1. The length of the CDR3 is 12 residues. The germline gives CDR1 SNHLY, CDR2 FYNNEI. The ends lost 5 bases at V and 8 bases at J; junction bases unmatched: 2. Here the CDR3 reads CASSWGQGEAFF. The CDR3 DNA reads as TGTGCCAGCAGTTGGGGACAGGGGGAAGCTTTCTTT.

The rearrangement joins TRBV9 to TRBJ1-2; TRBD1 aligns across 9 bases. CDR3 length: 14 amino acids. After removal of 5 bases from V and 5 bases from J, the junction contained 7 bases not matched to a gene. The V gene's germline CDR1 is SGDLS and CDR2 YYNGEE. The CDR3 DNA follows: TGTGCCAGCAGTGCCACAGGGGGCCGGTATGGCTACACCTTC. Its protein is CASSATGGRYGYTF.